This TCR beta chain emerged from a study of STAT5B mutations in CD4+ large granular lymphocyte leukemia. The study, taken as a whole, reports: The CD4+ versus CD8+ T-LGLL clonality difference may reflect limited sample size. Patient CD4-sorted repertoires looked more clonal than healthy CD4+ repertoires, even without putative leukemic clones. No patients shared main leukemic clonotypes, though roughly 25% appeared at low frequency elsewhere.

V lost 4 bases, J lost 4 bases, and 11 bases lay in between. Germline CDR1 is SGHRS and CDR2 is YFSETQ. CDR3 length equals 14 residues. Sequencing was at survey level. Assay used: immunoSEQ multiplex PCR; TCRdb lists only in-frame clones, some missing. Among under 50,000 clones, roughly 84% were seen once, and the ten largest hold about 0.34%. A remark on this clone: Its antigen is currently unknown.

Sequencing used CD4+ T cells from blood buffy coats. The source is a human donor in good health. The V call is TRBV5-1, the J call TRBJ2-2; tentatively, D is TRBD1 or TRBD2 (5 bases each). The CDR3 loop reads CASSPEGSTGELFF. The DNA for the CDR3 is TGCGCCAGCAGCCCCGAGGGGAGCACCGGGGAGCTGTTTTTT.